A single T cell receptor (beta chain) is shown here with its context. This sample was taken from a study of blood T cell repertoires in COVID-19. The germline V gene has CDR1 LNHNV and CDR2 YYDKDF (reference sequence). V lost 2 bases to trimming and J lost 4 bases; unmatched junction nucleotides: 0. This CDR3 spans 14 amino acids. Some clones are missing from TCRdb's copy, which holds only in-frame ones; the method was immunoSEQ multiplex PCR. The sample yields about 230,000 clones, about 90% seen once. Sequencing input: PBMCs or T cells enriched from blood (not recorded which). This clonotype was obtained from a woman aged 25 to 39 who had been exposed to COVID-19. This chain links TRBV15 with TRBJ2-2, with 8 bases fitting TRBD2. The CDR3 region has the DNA TGTGCCACCAGCAGACTAGCGGGCACCGGGGAGCTGTTTTTT. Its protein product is CATSRLAGTGELFF.